This is a list of T cell receptor beta chains from one sample in a study of early stage breast cancer tumors. TCRdb keeps only in-frame clones here, not all; method: immunoSEQ multiplex PCR. The repertoire holds around 78,000 clones, under 85% seen once, with approximately 3.7% in the top ten. The source material was blood. These receptors all come from a person in their sixties or seventies with breast cancer. CDR3s include the opening cysteine and the closing phenylalanine or tryptophan. D genes are given only for firm matches. Size tells how often a clone was seen (once, few, many) or the class of an expanded clone, and some rows leave it out.

v_gene: TRBV6-1
j_gene: TRBJ1-6
abundance: .
d_gene: TRBD1
CDR3aa: CASSEMGQVNSPLHF
CDR3nt: TGTGCCAGCAGTGAAATGGGACAGGTGAATTCACCCCTCCACTTT

v_gene: TRBV6-6
j_gene: TRBJ2-5
abundance: once
d_gene: .
CDR3aa: CASSSGKKETQYF
CDR3nt: TGTGCCAGCAGTTCCGGGAAAAAAGAGACCCAGTACTTC

v_gene: TRBV7-8
j_gene: TRBJ2-1
abundance: .
d_gene: .
CDR3aa: CASSSSRKSSYNEQFF
CDR3nt: TGTGCCAGCAGCTCTAGCCGGAAAAGCTCCTACAATGAGCAGTTCTTC

v_gene: TRBV28
j_gene: TRBJ2-7
abundance: .
d_gene: .
CDR3aa: CASSPRDNLTPSVPYEQYF
CDR3nt: TGTGCCAGCAGTCCCCGGGACAACCTCACCCCGTCCGTACCCTACGAGCAGTACTTC

v_gene: TRBV7-2
j_gene: TRBJ2-5
abundance: .
d_gene: .
CDR3aa: CASSLPPGKTQYF
CDR3nt: TGTGCCAGCAGCTTACCCCCCGGGAAGACCCAGTACTTC

v_gene: TRBV28
j_gene: TRBJ2-1
abundance: .
d_gene: .
CDR3aa: CASSSTSLTEQFF
CDR3nt: TGTGCCAGCAGTTCGACCTCCCTTACTGAGCAGTTCTTC

v_gene: TRBV2
j_gene: TRBJ2-3
abundance: .
d_gene: TRBD2
CDR3aa: CASRERTSGKSTDTQYF
CDR3nt: TGTGCCAGCAGGGAGCGTACTAGCGGGAAGAGCACAGATACGCAGTATTTT

v_gene: TRBV9
j_gene: TRBJ2-5
abundance: .
d_gene: .
CDR3aa: CASSGPMETQYF
CDR3nt: TGTGCCAGCAGCGGCCCCATGGAGACCCAGTACTTC

v_gene: TRBV2
j_gene: TRBJ2-3
abundance: .
d_gene: TRBD2
CDR3aa: CATEAGAADTQYF
CDR3nt: TGTGCCACCGAAGCGGGGGCAGCAGATACGCAGTATTTT

v_gene: TRBV5-8
j_gene: TRBJ2-7
abundance: .
d_gene: .
CDR3aa: CASSWPGPLLEQYF
CDR3nt: TGTGCCAGCAGCTGGCCGGGTCCCTTGTTGGAGCAGTACTTC